Listed below are T cell receptor beta chains from one sample, sequenced in a study of T cell repertoires in cytomegalovirus infection. No cognate antigen is known for these TCRs. Each CDR3 protein is one row after TCRdb ran MiXCR on the reads. Altogether over 45,000 distinct CDR3 sequences are present, about 21% being singletons, with the ten largest covering roughly 50%. Sequencing used CD8+ T cells from cultured PBMCs, obtained from culture after CMV antigen stimulation. These receptors originate from a human donor in good health (CMV status not recorded). Some clones in this sample may be carry-over from other donors' samples. Each CDR3 is given with its conserved first and last residue. D genes are given only for firm matches. Clone size is given for some rows only: seen once, a few or many times, or a class if the clone is expanded.

D gene | J gene | clone size | V gene | CDR3 DNA | CDR3 protein
TRBD2 | TRBJ2-7 | . | TRBV9 | TGTGCCAGCAGCCCCAGCGGGGGGCCCTTATACGAGCAGTACTTC | CASSPSGGPLYEQYF
TRBD1 | TRBJ1-1 | many | TRBV28 | TGTGCCAGCAGTTTATCTAGGGGGCAAATTGAAGCTTTCTTT | CASSLSRGQIEAFF
TRBD2 | TRBJ2-1 | once | TRBV11-2 | TGTGCCAGCAGCTCGCTAGCGGGAGGGCCAGAGGATGAGCAGTTCTTC | CASSSLAGGPEDEQFF
. | TRBJ1-2 | . | TRBV19 | TGTGCCAGTAGTAGACAGAAGTCTGGCTATGGCTACACCTTC | CASSRQKSGYGYTF
TRBD2 | TRBJ2-5 | many | TRBV7-6 | TGTGCCAGCAGCTTTTGGTCCGGGAGGGCCGACCTCCAAGAGACCCAGTACTTC | CASSFWSGRADLQETQYF
. | TRBJ2-1 | many | TRBV6-2/TRBV6-3 | TGTGCCAGCAGTTACGTTGTGGGTGCTTTGAGCTCCTACAATGAGCAGTTCTTC | CASSYVVGALSSYNEQFF
TRBD1 | TRBJ2-2 | many | TRBV7-6 | TGTGCCAGCAGAAAGACAGGGGAACTGAACACCGGGGAGCTGTTTTTT | CASRKTGELNTGELFF
TRBD1 | TRBJ1-2 | many | TRBV7-2 | TGTGCCAGCAGCTTAGAGACAGGGGATTGGGGCTACACCTTC | CASSLETGDWGYTF
. | TRBJ2-5 | . | TRBV24-1 | TGTGCCACCAGTGATTTGAGAGGCGAGACCCAGTACTTC | CATSDLRGETQYF
TRBD1 | TRBJ2-2 | . | TRBV2 | TGTGCCAGCAGCGGGGAAGGACAGGGTTGGATCGGGGAGCTGTTTTTT | CASSGEGQGWIGELFF
TRBD2 | TRBJ2-1 | . | TRBV10-2 | TGCGCCAGCAGTGAACTAGCGGGGGCAAATGAGCAGTTCTTC | CASSELAGANEQFF
. | TRBJ1-1 | many | TRBV11-3 | TGTGCCAGCAGCGGCTGGGACACTGAAGCTTTCTTT | CASSGWDTEAFF
. | TRBJ1-4 | many | TRBV28 | TGTGCCACCGGTACCTCAAAGTGGGAAAAACTGTTTTTT | CATGTSKWEKLFF
. | TRBJ1-4 | . | TRBV10-3 | TGTGCCATCAGTGTGAACTTGGCGGGGGAAAAACTGTTTTTT | CAISVNLAGEKLFF
TRBD1 | TRBJ1-4 | . | TRBV7-9 | TGTGCCAGCAGCGTCCGACAGGGGGTATTAGATGCAACTAATGAAAAACTGTTTTTT | CASSVRQGVLDATNEKLFF
. | TRBJ1-5 | few | TRBV5-6 | TGTGCCAGCAGCTTCGGCAGGGAGGATCAGCCCCAGCATTTT | CASSFGREDQPQHF
TRBD2 | TRBJ2-1 | . | TRBV9 | TGTGCCAGCAGCGCTAGCGGTAACAATGAGCAGTTCTTC | CASSASGNNEQFF
. | TRBJ2-7 | . | TRBV27 | TGTGCCAGCAGTCCCATCGTAGGGGCCCAGGAGCAGTACTTC | CASSPIVGAQEQYF
. | TRBJ2-5 | . | TRBV11-1 | TGTGCCAGCAGCCCGGGGTCGGGAGAGACCCAGTACTTC | CASSPGSGETQYF
TRBD2 | TRBJ2-7 | many | TRBV9 | TGTGCCAGCAGCACAACGGGAGGCGCTGGCTACGAGCAGTACTTC | CASSTTGGAGYEQYF
. | TRBJ1-5 | many | TRBV12-3/TRBV12-4 | TGTGCCAGCAGTACGACAGGGCCCCAGCATTTT | CASSTTGPQHF
TRBD2 | TRBJ2-1 | . | TRBV5-6 | TGTGCCAGCAGCCCCAGACTAGCCAGGTTCGATGAGCAGTTCTTC | CASSPRLARFDEQFF
TRBD1 | TRBJ1-1 | . | TRBV20-1 | TGCAGTGCCCCGGGACAGGGGGCTGAAGCTTTCTTT | CSAPGQGAEAFF
. | TRBJ2-7 | . | TRBV6-6 | TGTGCCAGCAGTTACTCGACAGGCCCCCTCTCCGAGCAGTACTTC | CASSYSTGPLSEQYF
. | TRBJ2-1 | . | TRBV20-1 | TGCAGTGCTAGAGATTCTATCGTCCCGGGGGAGCAGTTCTTC | CSARDSIVPGEQFF
TRBD2 | TRBJ2-7 | many | TRBV5-6 | TGTGCCAGCAGCCCGGGGGGCTACGAGCAGTACTTC | CASSPGGYEQYF
TRBD2 | TRBJ2-3 | . | TRBV2 | TGTGCCAGCCCCGGGACTAGCGGGGTGGCGGCAGATACGCAGTATTTT | CASPGTSGVAADTQYF
. | TRBJ2-3 | many | TRBV7-2 | TGTGCCAGCAGCCACCAGGCCCGCACAGATACGCAGTATTTT | CASSHQARTDTQYF
TRBD1 | TRBJ2-1 | few | TRBV6-5 | TGTGCCAGCAGTTACACAGGGGGGAGTGAGCAGTTCTTC | CASSYTGGSEQFF
. | TRBJ1-1 | many | TRBV7-2 | TGTGCCAGCAGCCAAGCGGGGGGGAACACTGAAGCTTTCTTT | CASSQAGGNTEAFF
TRBD1 | TRBJ2-7 | . | TRBV27 | TGTGCCAGCAGGGCCGGGACAGGGGGCTTCGAGGCCTACGAGCAGTACTTC | CASRAGTGGFEAYEQYF
TRBD2 | TRBJ2-3 | many | TRBV20-1 | TGCAGTGCTTCAAAACTAGCGGGGCACCAGGGAGATACGCAGTATTTT | CSASKLAGHQGDTQYF
. | TRBJ1-3 | . | TRBV6-2/TRBV6-3 | TGTGCCAGCAGTTACCGGGCGTCTGGAAACACCATATATTTT | CASSYRASGNTIYF
. | TRBJ2-1 | many | TRBV7-2 | TGTGCCAGCAGCGAGAGGAGCGCCTACAATGAGCAGTTCTTC | CASSERSAYNEQFF
. | TRBJ2-7 | . | TRBV2 | TGTGCCAGCAGTGCCCCTCCCGGGGGCGGGAGAGCCGACGAGCAGTACTTC | CASSAPPGGGRADEQYF
. | TRBJ2-3 | few | TRBV2 | TGTGCCAGTCTACCGGGACACCGAAACCTAAGCACAGATACGCAGTATTTT | CASLPGHRNLSTDTQYF
. | TRBJ2-3 | . | TRBV6-6 | TGTGCCAGCATTCCCTCGACGGGGGGCCTTACAGATACGCAGTATTTT | CASIPSTGGLTDTQYF
. | TRBJ2-2 | . | TRBV4-3 | TGCGCCAGCAGCCCAGTCGGGGGCACCGGGGAGCTGTTTTTT | CASSPVGGTGELFF
. | TRBJ1-1 | few | TRBV6-6 | TGTGCCAGCAGCGCCGTCTGGAACACTGAAGCTTTCTTT | CASSAVWNTEAFF
. | TRBJ2-3 | large | TRBV7-2 | TGTGCCAGCAGTCAGTTCCAGGGAATCGGGAGCACAGATACGCAGTATTTT | CASSQFQGIGSTDTQYF
TRBD1 | TRBJ1-2 | few | TRBV10-3 | TGTGCCATCAGTGACTGGGACAGGGAGGGCTACACCTTC | CAISDWDREGYTF
TRBD2 | TRBJ2-1 | . | TRBV24-1 | TGTGCCACCAGTGAATTGCTAAAACTTGGTCTAGCGGCCCCTAAACCGTTCTTC | CATSELLKLGLAAPKPFF